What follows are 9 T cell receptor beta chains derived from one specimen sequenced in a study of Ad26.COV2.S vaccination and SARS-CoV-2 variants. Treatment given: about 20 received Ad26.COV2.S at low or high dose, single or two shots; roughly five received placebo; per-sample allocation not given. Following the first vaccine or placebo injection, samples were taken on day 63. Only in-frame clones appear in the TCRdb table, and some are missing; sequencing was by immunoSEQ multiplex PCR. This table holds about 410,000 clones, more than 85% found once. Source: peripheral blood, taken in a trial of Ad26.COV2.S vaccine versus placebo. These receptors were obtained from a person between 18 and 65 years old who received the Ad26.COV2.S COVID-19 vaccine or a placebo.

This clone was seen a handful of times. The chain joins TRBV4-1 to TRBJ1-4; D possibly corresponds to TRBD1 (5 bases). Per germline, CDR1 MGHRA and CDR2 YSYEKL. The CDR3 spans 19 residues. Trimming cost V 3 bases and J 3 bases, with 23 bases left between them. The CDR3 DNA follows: TGCGCCAGCAGCCAGATAGTAAGACAGAGCCCAAAGGCTAATGAAAAACTGTTTTTT. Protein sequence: CASSQIVRQSPKANEKLFF.

The DNA of the CDR3 is TGTGCCAGCAGCTTTCTGAGGACAGCCGAGCAGTACTTC. Its protein is CASSFLRTAEQYF. The J gene is TRBJ2-7, the V gene TRBV28, with D perhaps TRBD1 (6 bases). V was trimmed by 6 bases and J by 6 bases, leaving 15 bases between them. The CDR3 is made up of 13 amino acids. Germline V CDR1 and CDR2: MDHEN, SYDVKM.

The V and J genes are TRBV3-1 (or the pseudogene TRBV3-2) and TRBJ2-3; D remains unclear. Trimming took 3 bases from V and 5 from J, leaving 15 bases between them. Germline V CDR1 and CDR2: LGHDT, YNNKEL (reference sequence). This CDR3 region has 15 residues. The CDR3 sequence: CASSQWTANKDTQYF. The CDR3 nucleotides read TGTGCCAGCAGCCAGTGGACCGCGAACAAAGATACGCAGTATTTT.

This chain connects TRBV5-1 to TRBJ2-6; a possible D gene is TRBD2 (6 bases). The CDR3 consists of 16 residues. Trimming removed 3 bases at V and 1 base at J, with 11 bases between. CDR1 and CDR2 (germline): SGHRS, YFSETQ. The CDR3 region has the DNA TGCGCCAGCAGCTGGTCAGGGACTTCTGGGGCCAACGTCCTGACTTTC. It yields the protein CASSWSGTSGANVLTF. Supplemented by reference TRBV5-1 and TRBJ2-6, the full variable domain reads KAGVTQTPRYLIKTRGQQVTLSCSPISGHRSVSWYQQTPGQGLQFLFEYFSETQRNKGNFPGRFSGRQFSNSRSEMNVSTLELGDSALYLCASSWSGTSGANVLTFGAGSRLTVL.

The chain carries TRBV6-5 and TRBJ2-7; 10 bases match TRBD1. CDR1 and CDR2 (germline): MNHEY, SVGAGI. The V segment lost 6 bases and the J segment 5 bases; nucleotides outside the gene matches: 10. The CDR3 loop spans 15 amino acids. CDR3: CASRLTPGQGHEQYF. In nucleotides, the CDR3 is TGTGCCAGCAGGCTCACTCCGGGACAGGGGCACGAGCAGTACTTC.

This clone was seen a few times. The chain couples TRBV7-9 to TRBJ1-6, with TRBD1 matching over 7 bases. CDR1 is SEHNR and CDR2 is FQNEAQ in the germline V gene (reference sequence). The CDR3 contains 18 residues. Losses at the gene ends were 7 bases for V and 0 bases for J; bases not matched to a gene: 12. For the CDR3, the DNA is TGTGCCAGCAAGGGGGCGGCCTCTACGGCCTCCTATAATTCACCCCTCCACTTT. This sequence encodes CASKGAASTASYNSPLHF.

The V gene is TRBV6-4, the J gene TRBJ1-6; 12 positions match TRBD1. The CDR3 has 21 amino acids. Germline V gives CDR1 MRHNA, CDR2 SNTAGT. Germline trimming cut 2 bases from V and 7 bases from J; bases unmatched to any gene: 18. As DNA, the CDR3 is TGTGCCAGCAGTGACATTAGAGGGACAGGGGGCCGCATGATGGTAAATTCACCCCTCCACTTT. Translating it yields CASSDIRGTGGRMMVNSPLHF.

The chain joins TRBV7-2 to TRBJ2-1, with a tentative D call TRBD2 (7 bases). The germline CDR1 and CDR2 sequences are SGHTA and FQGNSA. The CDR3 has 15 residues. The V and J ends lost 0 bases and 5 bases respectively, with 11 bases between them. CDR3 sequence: CASSLAAGANNEQFF. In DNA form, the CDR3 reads TGTGCCAGCAGCTTAGCGGCGGGGGCGAACAATGAGCAGTTCTTC.

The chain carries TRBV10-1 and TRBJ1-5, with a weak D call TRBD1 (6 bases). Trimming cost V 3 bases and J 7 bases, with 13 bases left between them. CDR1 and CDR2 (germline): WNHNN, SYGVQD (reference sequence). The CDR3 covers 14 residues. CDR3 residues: CASSDRTAAQPQHF. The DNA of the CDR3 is TGCGCCAGCAGTGACCGGACAGCGGCCCAGCCCCAGCATTTT.